These T cell receptor beta chains were read from a single sample in a study of CD8 T cells in Susac syndrome. One entry per CDR3 protein, called by TCRdb with MiXCR from the immunoSEQ multiplex PCR reads. In the table there are fewer than 350,000 distinct CDR3 sequences, 70% to 90% of which are singletons. Sequencing was carried out using CD8+ T cells from PBMCs. All receptors derive from a human donor with multiple sclerosis. Both conserved end residues are part of each CDR3. A D gene is named only where the DNA matches it firmly. Expanded clones are given a class, and other clones once, few, many or no size at all.

TRBJ2-1 . TRBD2 TRBV28 TGTGCCAGCAGTCCACGACTGGGTCGGGGGGGGAATGAGCAGTTCTTC CASSPRLGRGGNEQFF
TRBJ1-1 few . TRBV28 TGTGCCAGCAGTCCTTGGGCCCCTGGGGACACTGAAGCTTTCTTT CASSPWAPGDTEAFF
TRBJ2-7 . . TRBV27 TGTGCCAGCAGTCCAACAGGAGGCCACGAGCAGTACTTC CASSPTGGHEQYF
TRBJ1-2 . . TRBV5-5 TGTGCCGGCAGCTTCGGGGCCGGGTCCCAGCTCGGCTATGGCTACACCTTC CAGSFGAGSQLGYGYTF
TRBJ1-2 once . TRBV28 TGTGCCAGCGGAGGGGCCCCTAACTATGGCTACACCTTC CASGGAPNYGYTF
TRBJ2-1 . . TRBV19 TGTGCCAGTAGTCTCGGCAGGGGTACCTACAATGAGCAGTTCTTC CASSLGRGTYNEQFF
TRBJ2-2 . . TRBV7-9 TGTGCCAGCAGCTTATTAATGGGTCAGACCGGGGAGCTGTTTTTT CASSLLMGQTGELFF
TRBJ2-7 . TRBD1 TRBV5-1 TGCGCCAGCCATCGACAGGGGGTCAGCGAGCAGTACTTC CASHRQGVSEQYF
TRBJ2-4 . . TRBV6-5 TGTGCCAGCAGTTACTCGGCCAGAGGCCAAAACATTCAGTACTTC CASSYSARGQNIQYF
TRBJ2-1 . TRBD1 TRBV13 TGTGCCAGCAGCTTAGGGGGACAGGGGGCCTATGAGCAGTTCTTC CASSLGGQGAYEQFF
TRBJ2-1 . TRBD1 TRBV27 TGTGCCAGCAGAACAGGGGCCAATGAGCAGTTCTTC CASRTGANEQFF
TRBJ2-7 . . TRBV20-1 TGCAGTGCTAGACAGGGCTTCGGGTTCTACGAGCAGTACTTC CSARQGFGFYEQYF
TRBJ2-7 few TRBD2 TRBV27 TGTGCCAGCAGTTATGGGGGAGGGTACGAGCAGTACTTC CASSYGGGYEQYF
TRBJ1-4 . . TRBV25-1 TGTGCCAGCAGTGAAGGATATAATGAAAAACTGTTTTTT CASSEGYNEKLFF